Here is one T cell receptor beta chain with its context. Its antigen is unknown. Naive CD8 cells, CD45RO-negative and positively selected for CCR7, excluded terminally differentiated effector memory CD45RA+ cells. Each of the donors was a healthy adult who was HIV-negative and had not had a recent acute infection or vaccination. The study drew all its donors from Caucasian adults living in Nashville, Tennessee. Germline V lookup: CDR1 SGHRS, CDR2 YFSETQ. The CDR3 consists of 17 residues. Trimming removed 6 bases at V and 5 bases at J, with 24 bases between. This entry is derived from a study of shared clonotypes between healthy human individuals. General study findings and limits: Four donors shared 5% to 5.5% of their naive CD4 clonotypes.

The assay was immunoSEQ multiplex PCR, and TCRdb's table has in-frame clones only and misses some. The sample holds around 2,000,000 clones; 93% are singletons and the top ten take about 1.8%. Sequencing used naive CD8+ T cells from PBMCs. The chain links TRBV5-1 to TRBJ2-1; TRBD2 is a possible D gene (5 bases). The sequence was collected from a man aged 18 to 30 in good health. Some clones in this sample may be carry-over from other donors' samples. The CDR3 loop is CASMWAYSLLEDNEQFF. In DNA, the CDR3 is TGCGCCAGCATGTGGGCCTATTCTTTATTGGAGGACAATGAGCAGTTCTTC.